Listed below are T cell receptor beta chains from one sample, sequenced in a study of cytomegalovirus exposure and HLA in healthy donors. Sequencing used immunoSEQ multiplex PCR; TCRdb keeps in-frame clones, though not all of them. Of approximately 250,000 clones in the sample, more than 70% were seen once. The sequenced sample consisted of PBMCs. All receptors derive from a boy younger than 18 in good health and CMV-seronegative. CDR3s include the opening cysteine and the closing phenylalanine or tryptophan. Fields, in order: J gene, clone size, D gene, V gene, CDR3 DNA, CDR3 protein. A D gene is named only where the DNA matches it firmly. Part of the rows lack a size; the others show once, few, many or a class for expanded clones.

TRBJ2-2 | - | - | TRBV7-2 | TGTGCCAGCAGCTTCCATGCGAACACCGGGGAGCTGTTTTTT | CASSFHANTGELFF
TRBJ2-5 | - | - | TRBV11-1 | TGTGCCAGCAGCTTAGTATCCGGACCGGGGGGCGTGGAGACCCAGTACTTC | CASSLVSGPGGVETQYF
TRBJ2-7 | - | - | TRBV7-8 | TGTGCCAGCAGCTTAGCGGGGACAAGAGTCGAGCAGTACTTC | CASSLAGTRVEQYF
TRBJ1-1 | few | - | TRBV6-5 | TGTGCCAGCAGCCTCGACAGCATAAACACTGAAGCTTTCTTT | CASSLDSINTEAFF
TRBJ1-1 | - | - | TRBV30 | TGTGCCGGGAGATCAGGGGCGTTCGCTTTCTTT | CAGRSGAFAFF
TRBJ2-1 | - | - | TRBV5-6 | TGTGCCAGCAGTACGGGGTACCATGAGCAGTTCTTC | CASSTGYHEQFF
TRBJ1-3 | - | - | TRBV30 | TGTGCCTGGGACAGGTTTGGAAACACCATATATTTT | CAWDRFGNTIYF
TRBJ2-2 | - | - | TRBV6-1 | TGTGCCAGCAGTGAAGTGCAGGGATGGTTAATCGGGGAGCTGTTTTTT | CASSEVQGWLIGELFF
TRBJ2-7 | - | TRBD2 | TRBV5-1 | TGCGCCAGCAGCTTGGATTTTTTAGCGGGGGCCGCCTACGAGCAGTACTTC | CASSLDFLAGAAYEQYF
TRBJ1-3 | - | - | TRBV2 | TGTGCCAGCATAGACAGCCCTGCCTCTGGAAACACCATATATTTT | CASIDSPASGNTIYF
TRBJ1-2 | - | - | TRBV11-2 | TGTGCCAGCAGCTTAGGCGTGACAGTTAACTATGGCTACACCTTC | CASSLGVTVNYGYTF
TRBJ1-5 | - | - | TRBV15 | TGTGCCACCAGCAGTGCTATGACAGGTATGGGTCAGCCCCAGCATTTT | CATSSAMTGMGQPQHF
TRBJ2-7 | - | TRBD2 | TRBV7-9 | TGTGCCAGCAGCTTAAGCGGGATTCCGGGGCCCGAGCAGTACTTC | CASSLSGIPGPEQYF
TRBJ2-4 | - | TRBD1 | TRBV2 | TGTGCCAGCAGTGAAGGTGGGACAGGGGCCTTGTCCAAAAACATTCAGTACTTC | CASSEGGTGALSKNIQYF
TRBJ2-7 | - | - | TRBV19 | TGTGCCAGTAGTATAGATAGTGCCTGTTCCTACGAGCAGTACTTC | CASSIDSACSYEQYF
TRBJ1-1 | - | - | TRBV10-3 | TGTGCCAGCAGTGAAGCGGGGCGGACTGAAGCTTTCTTT | CASSEAGRTEAFF
TRBJ2-7 | - | TRBD2 | TRBV12-5 | TGTGCTAGTGGTCGGGTAACTAGCGGGGTTCTCTACGAGCAGTACTTC | CASGRVTSGVLYEQYF
TRBJ1-1 | - | - | TRBV7-9 | TGTGCCAGCAGCTTAGAAGGGGCCCAAGCTTTCTTT | CASSLEGAQAFF
TRBJ2-7 | once | - | TRBV11-3 | TGTGCCAGCAGCGCTTTCTCCGGGACAACTACCTACGAGCAGTACTTC | CASSAFSGTTTYEQYF
TRBJ2-3 | few | - | TRBV9 | TGTGCCAGCAGCGTAACAACGGGAGAGGCAGATACGCAGTATTTT | CASSVTTGEADTQYF
TRBJ2-1 | - | - | TRBV5-6 | TGTGCCAGCAGCCCGGGACTCCGGACCTACAATGAGCAGTTCTTC | CASSPGLRTYNEQFF
TRBJ1-2 | once | - | TRBV6-5 | TGTGCCAGCAGTGGCCGGGGAAACTATGGCTACACCTTC | CASSGRGNYGYTF
TRBJ2-7 | once | TRBD2 | TRBV10-1 | TGCGCCAGCAGTGCGCGGACACTAGCGGGGGTTAACGAGCAGTACTTC | CASSARTLAGVNEQYF
TRBJ1-3 | once | - | TRBV7-6 | TGTGCCAGCAGCTTAAAATCTGGCCGGGGACACCTTGGAAACACCATATATTTT | CASSLKSGRGHLGNTIYF
TRBJ2-1 | - | TRBD2 | TRBV6-4 | TGTGCCAGCAGTAATAGCGGGAGAGGTGAGCAGTTCTTC | CASSNSGRGEQFF
TRBJ1-5 | - | - | TRBV10-2 | TGCGCCAGCAGTGATCGGGGGGATCAGCCCCAGCATTTT | CASSDRGDQPQHF
TRBJ2-7 | - | - | TRBV9 | TGTGCCAGCAGCCCCCCTAATCGAGCCTACGAGCAGTACTTC | CASSPPNRAYEQYF
TRBJ1-2 | few | TRBD1 | TRBV9 | TGTGCCAGCAGCGCAGGGACAGGGCTGGGTAACTATGGCTACACCTTC | CASSAGTGLGNYGYTF
TRBJ1-1 | few | TRBD1 | TRBV5-1 | TGCGCCAGCAGCGTTGACAGGGGGCTAGCTTTCTTT | CASSVDRGLAFF
TRBJ2-7 | - | - | TRBV7-6 | TGTGCCAGCAGCTCATCACCACGAACAGGGTCCGACGAGCAGTACTTC | CASSSSPRTGSDEQYF
TRBJ1-1 | - | - | TRBV28 | TGTGCCAGCAGTTTAGGACAGACGAACACTGAAGCTTTCTTT | CASSLGQTNTEAFF
TRBJ2-7 | - | TRBD2 | TRBV7-8 | TGTGCCAGCAGCCTGACCCGGGGGGAGGGTACTGAGCAGTACTTC | CASSLTRGEGTEQYF
TRBJ1-2 | - | - | TRBV2 | TGTGCCAGCAATCGACAAGTCTATGGCTACACCTTC | CASNRQVYGYTF
TRBJ2-1 | - | TRBD1 | TRBV19 | TGTGCCACCCAGGACAGGGGGCTCAATGAGCAGTTCTTC | CATQDRGLNEQFF
TRBJ1-1 | - | - | TRBV7-9 | TGTGCCAGCAGCTTACTATGGGCGTCGGTGGCCGTGAACACTGAAGCTTTCTTT | CASSLLWASVAVNTEAFF
TRBJ1-5 | - | TRBD1 | TRBV18 | TGTGCCAGCTCACCCGGGACAGGGGCCACTCAGCCCCAGCATTTT | CASSPGTGATQPQHF
TRBJ1-2 | few | - | TRBV5-4 | TGTGCCAGCAGCTTGGATTGGGGGCGGAGTGGCTACACCTTC | CASSLDWGRSGYTF
TRBJ1-2 | - | TRBD1 | TRBV30 | TGTGCCTGGATGAGACAGGGGCTCTATGGCTACACCTTC | CAWMRQGLYGYTF
TRBJ1-4 | - | TRBD1 | TRBV6-4 | TGTGCCAGCACCCCGACAGGGAACGAAAAACTGTTTTTT | CASTPTGNEKLFF
TRBJ2-6 | - | - | TRBV19 | TGTGCCAGTAGTATCCCGAGGGACTCTGGGGCCAACGTCCTGACTTTC | CASSIPRDSGANVLTF
TRBJ2-7 | - | TRBD1 | TRBV19 | TGTGCCAGTAGTTCACAGGGGAGCTCCTACGAGCAGTACTTC | CASSSQGSSYEQYF
TRBJ1-3 | - | - | TRBV19 | TGTGCCAGTAGTATAGGTCTAGGCGATAGCTCTGGAAACACCATATATTTT | CASSIGLGDSSGNTIYF
TRBJ1-5 | - | TRBD1 | TRBV7-6 | TGTGCCAGCAGCTTAACGACCACAGGGGACTTTAGCAATCAGCCCCAGCATTTT | CASSLTTTGDFSNQPQHF
TRBJ1-3 | - | - | TRBV5-1 | TGCGCCAGCAGCTTGGGAGTGACTAACTCTGGAAACACCATATATTTT | CASSLGVTNSGNTIYF
TRBJ1-1 | - | TRBD1 | TRBV5-1 | TGCGCCAGCAGCTTGGGGGACAGGCGCGGGGAAGCTTTCTTT | CASSLGDRRGEAFF
TRBJ2-7 | - | TRBD2 | TRBV27 | TGTGCCAGCAGTCCTAGGTGGCGGGAGAGTCTCTACGAGCAGTACTTC | CASSPRWRESLYEQYF
TRBJ1-6 | - | - | TRBV10-3 | TGTGCCATCAAGAGAGGGCCGCTAAATTCACCCCTCCACTTT | CAIKRGPLNSPLHF
TRBJ2-1 | - | TRBD2 | TRBV5-1 | TGCGCCAGCAGCTTGATAGCGGGAGGATATGAGCAGTTCTTC | CASSLIAGGYEQFF
TRBJ1-5 | - | - | TRBV7-2 | TGTGCCAGCAGTGACTTAAGCAATCAGCCCCAGCATTTT | CASSDLSNQPQHF
TRBJ1-2 | - | - | TRBV30 | TGTGCCTGGAGTTTAACTAGAGGAGACTATGGCTACACCTTC | CAWSLTRGDYGYTF
TRBJ2-7 | - | - | TRBV14 | TGTGCCAGCAGCTCCGGTGGGCAACTCTCCCAGAGGGCCTACGAGCAGTACTTC | CASSSGGQLSQRAYEQYF
TRBJ1-2 | - | - | TRBV6-1 | TGTGCCAGCGACACAGGGTCGTGTGGCTACACCTTC | CASDTGSCGYTF
TRBJ2-1 | - | - | TRBV2 | TGTGCCAGCAGTGACTCGCGACTAGTCCATGAGCAGTTCTTC | CASSDSRLVHEQFF
TRBJ2-7 | - | - | TRBV2 | TGTGCCAGCAGTGAAACAGGGCACGAGAACAAGCAGTACTTC | CASSETGHENKQYF
TRBJ2-1 | few | TRBD2 | TRBV5-1 | TGCGCCAGCAGCTTGGCCAGCGGGAGGAATGAGCAGTTCTTC | CASSLASGRNEQFF
TRBJ1-1 | - | - | TRBV7-9 | TGTGCCAGCAGCTTGGGTATGGGGGGGCTTGTCACTGAAGCTTTCTTT | CASSLGMGGLVTEAFF
TRBJ2-3 | - | - | TRBV5-1 | TGCGCCAGCAGCTTGGTAGGGGGCGGAGGGACAGATACGCAGTATTTT | CASSLVGGGGTDTQYF
TRBJ2-1 | - | TRBD2 | TRBV7-9 | TGTGCCAGCAGCTCGGGACTAGTCTCCTACAATGAGCAGTTCTTC | CASSSGLVSYNEQFF
TRBJ2-4 | once | - | TRBV5-1 | TGCGCCAGCAGCTTGGAGCTGGTGGGGGCAAAAAACATTCAGTACTTC | CASSLELVGAKNIQYF